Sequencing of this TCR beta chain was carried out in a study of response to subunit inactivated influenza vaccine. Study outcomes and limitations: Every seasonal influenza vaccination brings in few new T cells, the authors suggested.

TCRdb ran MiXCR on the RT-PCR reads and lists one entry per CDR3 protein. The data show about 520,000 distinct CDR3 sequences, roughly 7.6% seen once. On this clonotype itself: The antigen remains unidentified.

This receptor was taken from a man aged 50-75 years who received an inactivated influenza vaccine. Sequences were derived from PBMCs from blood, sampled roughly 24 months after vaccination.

In DNA form, the CDR3 reads TGTGCCAGCGCTGTCATGAACACTGAAGCTTTCTTT. It codes for CASAVMNTEAFF. The gene calls are TRBV7-2 and TRBJ1-1; D ambiguous. V was pared by 8 bases and J by 0 bases, with 7 bases between. Germline V CDR1 and CDR2: SGHTA, FQGNSA. The CDR3 contains 12 residues.